This TCR beta chain is drawn from a study of cytomegalovirus exposure and HLA in healthy donors. PCR primers comprised 60 Vbeta and 13 Jbeta primers. This table comes from immunoSEQ multiplex PCR, and its TCRdb copy is limited to in-frame clones, with some not included. This table has about 62,000 clones, just under 75% appearing once. Between the trimmed V and J ends, which lost 0 bases and 5 bases, there was a span of 16 bases. This CDR3 has 16 residues. Germline V lookup: CDR1 MNHEY, CDR2 SVGAGI. J is TRBJ1-2 and V is TRBV6-5; D gene ambiguous. Source material: PBMCs. The clonotype originates from a woman aged 25 to 39 in good health and CMV-seronegative. CDR3 protein: CASSYSSVTGGYGYTF. The CDR3, as DNA: TGTGCCAGCAGTTACTCGAGTGTAACGGGAGGATATGGCTACACCTTC.